Below, 29 T cell receptor beta chains from the same sample are listed, as sequenced in a study of T-cell reconstitution after alpha-beta-depleted transplantation in children. For TCRbeta, the library was prepared with unique molecular identifiers. In TCRdb, the PCR reads were re-called with MiXCR into one record per CDR3 protein. There are about 580,000 distinct CDR3 sequences in the sample; roughly 24% occur only once, and 12% to 15% lies in the top ten. The source was PBMCs, mostly from graft donor cells, collected 360 days after TCRalphabeta/CD19-depleted stem cell transplant. Source of these receptors: a boy less than two years old who had a stem cell transplant for acute myeloid leukemia, so the T cells may come from the graft donor.

This clonotype was picked up many times. The V and J genes are TRBV20-1 and TRBJ2-7; the match to TRBD1 covers 9 bases. This CDR3 is 12 amino acids long. Germline loops: CDR1 DFQATT, CDR2 SNEGSKA (reference sequence). The CDR3: CIPNRGPLEQYV. Written as DNA, the CDR3 is TGCATCCCAAACAGGGGGCCCCTCGAGCAGTACGTC.

The chain links TRBV7-2 to TRBJ2-5; possibly TRBD1 or TRBD2 for D (5 bases each). Per the germline V gene, CDR1 is SGHTA and CDR2 is FQGNSA. CDR3 length equals 16 residues. V was pared by 5 bases and J by 3 bases, with 19 bases between. CDR3 residues: CASSGDGVGDKETQYF. In DNA, the CDR3 is TGTGCCAGCAGCGGGGACGGCGTCGGGGATAAAGAGACCCAGTACTTC.

The rearrangement joins TRBV6-1 to TRBJ2-2; D might be TRBD2 (6 bases). CDR1 and CDR2 from the germline V gene are MNHNS and SASEGT. Trimming took off 7 bases at V and 2 bases at J, with 14 bases between the two ends. CDR3 length: 15 residues. The CDR3 sequence is CASKRPGVNTGELFF. CDR3 nucleotide sequence: TGTGCCAGCAAACGGCCGGGGGTAAACACCGGGGAGCTGTTTTTT.

This clonotype has more than one count but fewer than ten. The J gene is TRBJ2-5, the V gene TRBV27; D is undetermined. Germline V gene sequence: CDR1 MNHEY, CDR2 SMNVEV (reference sequence). CDR3 length: 12 residues. Trimming cost V 4 bases and J 5 bases, with 8 bases left between them. CDR3 amino acids: CASSSPPETQYF. DNA for the CDR3: TGTGCCAGCAGTTCACCTCCGGAGACCCAGTACTTC.

This clonotype was seen repeatedly, ten times or more. J is TRBJ1-2 and V is TRBV12-3 or TRBV12-4; maybe TRBD1 (6 bases). CDR3 length: 14 amino acids. With 5 bases removed from V and 7 bases from J, the gap between germline ends came to 17 bases. CDR3 nucleotides: TGTGCCAGCAGTCCCTTACAGGGTGAGGGTGGCTACACCTTC. The encoded protein is CASSPLQGEGGYTF.

This clonotype was counted between two and nine times. J is TRBJ2-2 and V is TRBV19, with D possibly being TRBD2 (5 bases). CDR1 LNHDA and CDR2 SQIVND come from the germline V gene (reference sequence). The CDR3 length is 15 residues. Trimming left V 10 bases short and J 4 bases short, with 19 bases between. CDR3 nucleotide sequence: TGTGCCACTACTAGGGTCTCCCTGGGCACCGGGGAGCTGTTTTTT. Translation gives CATTRVSLGTGELFF.

In its sample, this clonotype was seen a few times. V is TRBV29-1 and J is TRBJ1-1; D is undetermined. This CDR3 is 13 amino acids long. Trimming stripped 4 bases from V and 8 bases from J, with 17 bases between. In germline, CDR1 is SQVTM, CDR2 ANQGSEA. For the CDR3, the DNA is TGCAGCGTTGTCCCCGTTGGACGGAGCGAAGCTTTCTTT. Protein: CSVVPVGRSEAFF.

Many counts were recorded for this clonotype. V is TRBV2 and J is TRBJ2-4; tentatively, D is TRBD2 (6 bases). Per the germline V gene, CDR1 is SNHLY and CDR2 is FYNNEI. V was cut by 3 bases and J by 13 bases, with 10 bases left in between. The CDR3 contains 11 residues. The CDR3 spells CASSEGGLQYF. The CDR3 DNA reads TGTGCCAGCAGTGAGGGAGGTCTCCAGTACTTC.

The rearrangement uses TRBV12-3 or TRBV12-4 and TRBJ2-3, with D perhaps assigned TRBD1 or TRBD2 (7 bases each). V was clipped by 7 bases and J by 1 base, with 18 bases between them. This CDR3 region has 16 residues. The CDR3 loop reads CASTLRGLAGTDTQYF. The DNA of the CDR3 is TGTGCCAGCACCTTAAGGGGGCTAGCGGGCACAGATACGCAGTATTTT.

V and J are TRBV7-3 and TRBJ1-1; D is unresolved. V shed 1 base and J shed 6 bases, with 9 bases lying between them. Germline loops: CDR1 SGHTA, CDR2 FQGTGA. This CDR3 spans 13 amino acids. The CDR3: CASSLSWDSEAFF. CDR3 sequence (DNA): TGTGCCAGCAGCTTAAGTTGGGATTCTGAAGCTTTCTTT. Full variable domain (rest looked up from reference TRBV7-3 and TRBJ1-1): GAGVSQTPSNKVTEKGKYVELRCDPISGHTALYWYRQSLGQGPEFLIYFQGTGAADDSGLPNDRFFAVRPEGSVSTLKIQRTERGDSAVYLCASSLSWDSEAFFGQGTRLTVV.

At least ten counts were recorded for this clonotype. The rearrangement joins TRBV4-2 to TRBJ2-7; 8 bases map to TRBD2. There are 19 residues in the CDR3. Germline CDR1 reads LGHNA; CDR2 reads YNFKEQ. Trimming cost V 0 bases and J 3 bases; bases outside gene matches: 16. DNA of the CDR3: TGTGCCAGCAGCCAAGACCCCGCCAGGCTAGCGGGCACCTTCTACGAGCAGTACTTC. Its protein is CASSQDPARLAGTFYEQYF.

The J gene is TRBJ2-5, the V gene TRBV24-1; 7 positions match TRBD2. V shed 12 bases and J 2 bases; nucleotides not matched to a gene: 8. The CDR3 is made up of 13 amino acids. The germline CDR1 and CDR2 sequences are KGHDR and SFDVKD. Written as DNA, the CDR3 is TGTGCCTTACCAGCGGGGCTTCAAGAGACCCAGTACTTC. It translates to CALPAGLQETQYF.

Ten or more counts support this clonotype. The chain is built from TRBV5-1 and TRBJ2-2; D is undetermined. V lost 7 bases and J lost 7, with 2 bases in between. Per germline, CDR1 SGHRS and CDR2 YFSETQ. The CDR3 is 9 amino acids. CDR3 residues: CASGGELFF. The CDR3 nucleotides read TGCGCCAGCGGCGGGGAGCTGTTTTTT.

The chain recombines TRBV12-3 or TRBV12-4 with TRBJ1-3; 9 positions match TRBD1. The CDR3 is 16 amino acids. V shed 5 bases, J shed 5 bases, and the junction held 10 bases outside the gene matches. CDR3 DNA: TGTGCCAGCAGTCCCCGGGACAGGGTGCACAGAAACACCATATATTTT. Its translation: CASSPRDRVHRNTIYF.

This clonotype was seen at least ten times. The rearrangement links TRBV9 to TRBJ2-1, with D perhaps matching TRBD2 (6 bases). Germline V CDR1 and CDR2: SGDLS, YYNGEE. The CDR3 extends over 17 amino acids. The V end was cut by 0 bases, the J end by 0 bases, with 13 bases between. In DNA form, the CDR3 reads TGTGCCAGCAGCGTAGGGAGGGTCTATAGCTCCTACAATGAGCAGTTCTTC. Translated: CASSVGRVYSSYNEQFF.

This clonotype was detected only a few times. The chain links TRBV20-1 to TRBJ1-1, with a possible D match to TRBD1 (6 bases). This CDR3 region has 13 residues. Germline values: CDR1 DFQATT, CDR2 SNEGSKA (reference sequence). V was clipped by 6 bases and J by 1 base, with 12 bases between them. CDR3 nucleotides: TGCAGTGCCACTAGGGGGGGGAACACTGAAGCTTTCTTT. Amino acid sequence: CSATRGGNTEAFF.

In this sample, this clonotype turned up a few times. Written as DNA, the CDR3 is TGTGCCAGCAGCTCGGAACCCTACGGCTACACCTTC. This sequence encodes CASSSEPYGYTF. This sequence joins TRBV7-9 and TRBJ1-2; D call uncertain. Germline CDR1 is SEHNR and CDR2 is FQNEAQ (reference sequence). V shed 4 bases and J shed 8 bases, with 11 bases lying between them. The CDR3 is 12 residues long.

V is TRBV20-1 and J is TRBJ1-5; the D gene is possibly TRBD1 (5 bases). Germline-derived CDR1 and CDR2 are DFQATT and SNEGSKA (reference sequence). CDR3 length equals 18 residues. V lost 3 bases, J lost 6 bases, and 27 bases lay in between. CDR3 nucleotide sequence: TGCAGTGCTAGCCGAGAACACCGGGACGTCTTCGGTGTTCAGCCCCAGCATTTT. Amino acid sequence: CSASREHRDVFGVQPQHF.

This rearrangement joins TRBV6-5 to TRBJ2-3; no clear D gene. Germline V lookup: CDR1 MNHEY, CDR2 SVGAGI. The CDR3 is 15 amino acids. V shed 0 bases and J shed 6 bases, with 13 bases lying between them. DNA for the CDR3: TGTGCCAGCAGTTACTCGGAAGGGTCGTGGGATACGCAGTATTTT. Protein product: CASSYSEGSWDTQYF.

Ten or more counts support this clonotype. The rearrangement joins TRBV13 to TRBJ2-5, with 11 nucleotides matching TRBD2. The length of the CDR3 is 15 residues. V shed 3 bases and J 5 bases; nucleotides not matched to a gene: 5. Germline lookup yields CDR1 PRHDT and CDR2 FYEKMQ (reference sequence). Here the CDR3 DNA reads TGTGCCAGCAGCTTTGCTAGCGGGGGGCCGGAGACCCAGTACTTC. It yields the protein CASSFASGGPETQYF. Variable domain in full (rest from reference TRBV13 and TRBJ2-5): AAGVIQSPRHLIKEKRETATLKCYPIPRHDTVYWYQQGPGQDPQFLISFYEKMQSDKGSIPDRFSAQQFSDYHSELNMSSLELGDSALYFCASSFASGGPETQYFGPGTRLLVL.

There are many counts of this clonotype. J is TRBJ2-7 and V is TRBV5-5; TRBD1 agrees at 9 bases. The CDR3 contains 15 residues. Germline trimming cut 3 bases from V and 2 bases from J; bases unmatched to any gene: 6. From germline, CDR1 is SGHKS and CDR2 YYEKEE (reference sequence). The CDR3 DNA sequence: TGTGCCAGCAGCTCGGGGACAGGGTCCCCCTACGAGCAGTACGTC. The encoded protein is CASSSGTGSPYEQYV.

This clonotype has at least ten counts. V usage is TRBV12-3 or TRBV12-4 and J usage is TRBJ2-1, with D possibly TRBD1 on 5 matching bases. V was pared by 6 bases and J by 9 bases, with 21 bases between. The length of the CDR3 is 15 residues. CDR3 amino acids: CASRQGRTRHGEQFF. Here the CDR3 DNA reads TGTGCCAGCAGGCAGGGCCGGACCCGGCATGGTGAGCAGTTCTTC.

This clonotype was seen repeatedly, ten times or more. The V call is TRBV4-2, the J call TRBJ2-7; D is possibly TRBD1 or TRBD2 (5 bases each). Trimming left V 0 bases short and J 5 bases short, with 17 bases between. Germline CDR1 reads LGHNA; CDR2 reads YNFKEQ. This CDR3 spans 16 amino acids. The CDR3 region has the DNA TGTGCCAGCAGCCAAGAGCCGGGGCAGAAGAGCGACGAGCAGTACTTC. It is translated as CASSQEPGQKSDEQYF.

Regarding this clonotype: Likely a read error: the CDR3 ends without its conserved phenylalanine or tryptophan. The V and J genes are TRBV12-3 or TRBV12-4 and TRBJ2-5; D gene unclear. The CDR3 is made up of 12 amino acids. Trimming took 6 bases from V and 8 from J, leaving 13 bases between them. The CDR3 nucleotides read TGTGCCAGCAGCCCCCAAGGAGTCACCCAGTACGTC. This gives the protein CASSPQGVTQYV.

This clonotype was found a few times. CDR3 sequence: CATEGEEAFF. DNA for the CDR3: TGTGCCACCGAGGGAGAGGAAGCTTTCTTT. The chain couples TRBV2 to TRBJ1-1; D remains ambiguous. Trimming removed 10 bases from V and 8 bases from J, with 11 bases in between. CDR3 length: 10 residues. Per germline, CDR1 SNHLY and CDR2 FYNNEI.

The CDR3 reads CASSLGGETYYEQYF. The CDR3, as DNA: TGTGCCAGCAGTTTAGGGGGGGAAACCTACTACGAGCAGTACTTC. The rearrangement uses TRBV12-3 or TRBV12-4 and TRBJ2-7; D is possibly TRBD2 (6 bases). This CDR3 is 15 amino acids long. The ends were cut back, 1 base at V and 3 bases at J, with 13 bases in the middle.

The V gene is TRBV4-2, the J gene TRBJ2-3; no reliable D call. Germline assignment: CDR1 LGHNA and CDR2 YNFKEQ. CDR3 size: 14 residues. Trimming left V 1 base short and J 1 base short, with 6 bases between. The CDR3 sequence is CASSQVARTDTQYF. Written as DNA, the CDR3 is TGTGCCAGCAGCCAAGTAGCCCGCACAGATACGCAGTATTTT.

Of note for this clonotype: A read error may explain this, as a much larger clone is one base away. The chain links TRBV25-1 to TRBJ2-3, with D hard to call. Germline CDR1 is MGHDK and CDR2 is SYGVNS. The ends were cut back, 3 bases at V and 3 bases at J, with 22 bases in the middle. The CDR3 runs 18 residues. In DNA form, the CDR3 reads TGTGCCAGCAGTGACCCCAGGTCCGAGTTGGGGAAAACAGATACGCAGTATTTT. It encodes CASSDPRSELGKTDTQYF.

This clonotype appeared many times. The chain couples TRBV6-5 to TRBJ1-3; D is uncertain. Deletions cut 8 bases from V and 0 bases from J, with 8 bases between. Germline V gene lookup returns CDR1 MNHEY and CDR2 SVGAGI. The CDR3 contains 13 residues. The CDR3 sequence is CASPPCSGNTIYF. CDR3 DNA: TGTGCCAGCCCTCCTTGCTCTGGAAACACCATATATTTT.